Listed below are T cell receptor beta chains from one sample, sequenced in a study of cytomegalovirus exposure and HLA in healthy donors. The method was immunoSEQ multiplex PCR; TCRdb's version includes in-frame clones alone and lacks a portion of them. This sample has roughly 23,000 clones, with about 77% found just once. Sequencing input: PBMCs. The receptors were gathered from a man in his sixties in good health and CMV-seronegative. CDR3s include the opening cysteine and the closing phenylalanine or tryptophan. The order of the fields is J gene, V gene, clone size, D gene, CDR3 protein, CDR3 DNA. D genes are given only for firm matches. Part of the rows lack a size; the others show once, few, many or a class for expanded clones.

J: TRBJ1-5; V: TRBV7-2; size: once; D: NA; CDR3: CASSKQRQDNQPQHF; DNA: TGTGCCAGCAGCAAGCAAAGACAGGACAATCAGCCCCAGCATTTT
J: TRBJ2-2; V: TRBV14; size: once; D: NA; CDR3: CASSQDIRVKTGELFF; DNA: TGTGCCAGCAGCCAAGATATCAGGGTAAAGACCGGGGAGCTGTTTTTT
J: TRBJ2-1; V: TRBV7-9; size: NA; D: NA; CDR3: CASSKTSPTGGANEQFF; DNA: TGTGCCAGCAGCAAGACTAGTCCCACGGGTGGAGCGAATGAGCAGTTCTTC
J: TRBJ2-5; V: TRBV7-3; size: NA; D: NA; CDR3: CASSFGGGAGETQYF; DNA: TGTGCCAGCAGCTTCGGAGGGGGGGCTGGAGAGACCCAGTACTTC
J: TRBJ1-1; V: TRBV7-3; size: NA; D: TRBD1; CDR3: CASSLQGVLNTEAFF; DNA: TGTGCCAGCAGCTTACAGGGGGTACTGAACACTGAAGCTTTCTTT
J: TRBJ2-7; V: TRBV6-5; size: NA; D: NA; CDR3: CASSSTDAAREQYF; DNA: TGTGCCAGCAGTTCTACCGACGCGGCCCGCGAGCAGTACTTC
J: TRBJ2-4; V: TRBV18; size: NA; D: NA; CDR3: CASSAPVSGVGTKNIQYF; DNA: TGTGCCAGCTCAGCACCGGTCTCAGGTGTTGGAACCAAAAACATTCAGTACTTC
J: TRBJ2-5; V: TRBV19; size: NA; D: NA; CDR3: CASSPYRATQETQYF; DNA: TGTGCCAGTAGTCCATACAGGGCTACCCAAGAGACCCAGTACTTC
J: TRBJ2-7; V: TRBV7-3; size: NA; D: TRBD2; CDR3: CASSLGLGAGNEQYF; DNA: TGTGCCAGCAGCTTGGGACTAGGAGCGGGCAACGAGCAGTACTTC
J: TRBJ1-2; V: TRBV7-8; size: NA; D: NA; CDR3: CASSPTTRVGGYTF; DNA: TGTGCCAGCAGCCCGACAACTAGGGTAGGGGGCTACACCTTC
J: TRBJ2-6; V: TRBV7-3; size: NA; D: NA; CDR3: CASSPAGTGANVLTF; DNA: TGTGCCAGCAGCCCAGCGGGTACTGGGGCCAACGTCCTGACTTTC
J: TRBJ2-5; V: TRBV5-1; size: NA; D: TRBD2; CDR3: CASSWGTSGGGETQYF; DNA: TGCGCCAGCAGCTGGGGGACTAGCGGAGGAGGAGAGACCCAGTACTTC
J: TRBJ2-1; V: TRBV28; size: NA; D: TRBD2; CDR3: CASSAPGLAIHNEQFF; DNA: TGTGCCAGCAGTGCCCCTGGACTAGCGATACACAATGAGCAGTTCTTC
J: TRBJ1-2; V: TRBV5-6; size: NA; D: NA; CDR3: CASSWKTVPGYTF; DNA: TGTGCCAGCAGCTGGAAAACAGTCCCTGGCTACACCTTC
J: TRBJ1-2; V: TRBV10-2; size: few; D: TRBD1; CDR3: CASNPGGYGYTF; DNA: TGCGCCAGCAACCCAGGGGGCTATGGCTACACCTTC
J: TRBJ1-5; V: TRBV4-3; size: NA; D: TRBD1; CDR3: CASSQRQGGQPQHF; DNA: TGCGCCAGCAGCCAGAGACAGGGGGGTCAGCCCCAGCATTTT
J: TRBJ1-2; V: TRBV4-1; size: few; D: TRBD1; CDR3: CASSQGPGTAVNGYTF; DNA: TGCGCCAGCAGCCAAGGGCCAGGGACAGCAGTTAATGGCTACACCTTC
J: TRBJ2-1; V: TRBV5-6; size: NA; D: TRBD1; CDR3: CASSAGTGRYNEQFF; DNA: TGTGCCAGCAGCGCCGGGACAGGGCGCTACAATGAGCAGTTCTTC
J: TRBJ2-7; V: TRBV7-8; size: few; D: NA; CDR3: CASSSYRSWEQYF; DNA: TGTGCCAGCAGCTCTTACAGGAGCTGGGAGCAGTACTTC
J: TRBJ2-1; V: TRBV7-2; size: NA; D: TRBD2; CDR3: CASSFRGGLSYNEQFF; DNA: TGTGCCAGCAGCTTCCGGGGGGGCTTATCCTACAATGAGCAGTTCTTC
J: TRBJ2-1; V: TRBV7-2; size: NA; D: TRBD2; CDR3: CASSLGLAPNEQFF; DNA: TGTGCCAGCAGCCTCGGACTAGCTCCAAATGAGCAGTTCTTC
J: TRBJ2-7; V: TRBV25-1; size: once; D: NA; CDR3: CASTTDNSYEQYF; DNA: TGTGCCAGCACGACAGACAACTCCTACGAGCAGTACTTC
J: TRBJ2-1; V: TRBV19; size: NA; D: TRBD1; CDR3: CASSIDGGTGNLRGRQFF; DNA: TGTGCCAGTAGTATAGATGGGGGGACAGGGAACTTGAGAGGGAGGCAGTTCTTC
J: TRBJ1-1; V: TRBV6-5; size: NA; D: TRBD1; CDR3: CASSYSRQGGTEAFF; DNA: TGTGCCAGCAGTTACTCGAGACAGGGAGGCACTGAAGCTTTCTTT
J: TRBJ2-7; V: TRBV15; size: NA; D: NA; CDR3: CATSRGPAESSYEQYF; DNA: TGTGCCACCAGCAGAGGGCCAGCGGAGAGCTCCTACGAGCAGTACTTC
J: TRBJ2-5; V: TRBV7-6; size: NA; D: TRBD2; CDR3: CASSLNRGGTETQYF; DNA: TGTGCCAGCAGCTTAAACCGCGGGGGTACGGAGACCCAGTACTTC
J: TRBJ2-7; V: TRBV11-2; size: NA; D: TRBD1; CDR3: CASTSLGQSHYEQYF; DNA: TGTGCCAGCACATCCTTGGGACAGTCCCACTACGAGCAGTACTTC
J: TRBJ2-2; V: TRBV6-5; size: NA; D: TRBD1; CDR3: CASSWDRGRVTGELFF; DNA: TGTGCCAGCAGTTGGGACAGGGGGCGCGTCACCGGGGAGCTGTTTTTT
J: TRBJ2-3; V: TRBV7-9; size: NA; D: TRBD2; CDR3: CASSLSPGPSGSYTQYF; DNA: TGTGCCAGCAGCTTGTCCCCTGGACCCAGCGGGAGTTATACGCAGTATTTT
J: TRBJ2-5; V: TRBV7-7; size: NA; D: TRBD2; CDR3: CASSSGGAYQETQYF; DNA: TGTGCTAGCAGCTCGGGAGGGGCGTACCAAGAGACCCAGTACTTC
J: TRBJ1-1; V: TRBV5-3; size: NA; D: NA; CDR3: CARTTLPEGLMNTEAFF; DNA: TGTGCCAGAACCACTCTCCCCGAGGGTTTAATGAACACTGAAGCTTTCTTT
J: TRBJ1-1; V: TRBV7-2; size: NA; D: TRBD1; CDR3: CASSLRTGNTEAFF; DNA: TGTGCCAGCAGCTTAAGGACAGGGAACACTGAAGCTTTCTTT
J: TRBJ1-5; V: TRBV4-1; size: NA; D: NA; CDR3: CASSYVNGGNQPQHF; DNA: TGCGCCAGCAGCTACGTGAACGGAGGCAATCAGCCCCAGCATTTT
J: TRBJ2-1; V: TRBV7-3; size: NA; D: TRBD2; CDR3: CYKRASGSYNEQFF; DNA: TGTTACAAAAGGGCTAGCGGATCCTACAATGAGCAGTTCTTC
J: TRBJ1-3; V: TRBV7-9; size: NA; D: NA; CDR3: CSSSTGRNTIYF; DNA: TGTTCCAGCAGTACTGGGCGAAACACCATATATTTT
J: TRBJ2-1; V: TRBV5-8; size: NA; D: TRBD1; CDR3: CASTFSLTGQHHNEQFF; DNA: TGTGCCAGCACTTTCTCATTGACGGGACAGCATCACAATGAGCAGTTCTTC
J: TRBJ2-3; V: TRBV7-3; size: NA; D: TRBD1; CDR3: CASSRTGGTDTQYF; DNA: TGTGCCAGCAGCCGAACAGGGGGCACAGATACGCAGTATTTT
J: TRBJ2-7; V: TRBV29-1; size: NA; D: TRBD1; CDR3: CSVVAEGQGLGEQYF; DNA: TGCAGTGTTGTTGCGGAAGGACAGGGCTTGGGGGAGCAGTACTTC
J: TRBJ2-7; V: TRBV20-1; size: NA; D: NA; CDR3: CSARDPSEQYF; DNA: TGCAGTGCTAGAGATCCCAGTGAGCAGTACTTC
J: TRBJ2-1; V: TRBV28; size: NA; D: TRBD1; CDR3: CASKDRAPYNEQFF; DNA: TGTGCCAGCAAGGACAGGGCCCCTTACAATGAGCAGTTCTTC
J: TRBJ2-7; V: TRBV6-6; size: NA; D: TRBD2; CDR3: CASSDSGGEREQYF; DNA: TGTGCCAGCAGTGATAGCGGGGGGGAGCGGGAGCAGTACTTC
J: TRBJ1-2; V: TRBV19; size: NA; D: NA; CDR3: CPSSIDKPSNYGYTF; DNA: TGTCCCAGTAGCATAGACAAGCCCTCCAACTATGGCTACACCTTC
J: TRBJ2-7; V: TRBV2; size: NA; D: TRBD2; CDR3: CASSGTALGLAGGYEQYF; DNA: TGTGCCAGCTCCGGGACAGCGTTGGGACTAGCGGGAGGCTACGAGCAGTACTTC
J: TRBJ2-7; V: TRBV4-1; size: NA; D: NA; CDR3: CASSLPGRGLEQYF; DNA: TGCGCCAGCAGCCTACCAGGGCGGGGGCTCGAGCAGTACTTC
J: TRBJ2-7; V: TRBV2; size: NA; D: NA; CDR3: CASKSDSTYEQYF; DNA: TGTGCCAGCAAGAGCGACAGCACCTACGAGCAGTACTTC
J: TRBJ2-3; V: TRBV5-1; size: NA; D: TRBD2; CDR3: CASSPLTSGGFGGDTQYF; DNA: TGCGCCAGCAGCCCACTGACTAGCGGGGGGTTCGGTGGAGATACGCAGTATTTC
J: TRBJ2-1; V: TRBV13; size: NA; D: NA; CDR3: CASSPRVKSYNEQFF; DNA: TGTGCCAGCAGCCCGAGGGTGAAATCCTACAATGAGCAGTTCTTC
J: TRBJ1-2; V: TRBV27; size: NA; D: NA; CDR3: CASSLTRQNYGYTF; DNA: TGTGCCAGCAGTTTAACCAGACAAAACTATGGCTACACCTTC
J: TRBJ2-5; V: TRBV25-1; size: NA; D: TRBD1; CDR3: CASSETGQGETQYF; DNA: TGTGCCAGCAGTGAGACAGGGCAGGGGGAGACCCAGTACTTC
J: TRBJ2-5; V: TRBV4-1; size: NA; D: NA; CDR3: CASSQDQVAGQETQYF; DNA: TGCGCCAGCAGCCAAGATCAAGTCGCAGGGCAAGAGACCCAGTACTTC
J: TRBJ2-5; V: TRBV5-6; size: NA; D: TRBD1; CDR3: CASSRWDRERETQYF; DNA: TGTGCCAGCAGCCGTTGGGACAGGGAAAGAGAGACCCAGTACTTC
J: TRBJ1-6; V: TRBV30; size: once; D: NA; CDR3: CAWSGRDSNSPLHF; DNA: TGTGCCTGGAGTGGGCGAGACAGCAATTCACCCCTCCACTTT
J: TRBJ2-6; V: TRBV7-3; size: NA; D: NA; CDR3: CASRVPGKAGANVLTF; DNA: TGTGCCAGCAGGGTCCCGGGAAAGGCTGGGGCCAACGTCCTGACTTTC
J: TRBJ2-3; V: TRBV19; size: NA; D: TRBD1; CDR3: CTSKKGTGVDTQYF; DNA: TGTACCAGTAAGAAAGGGACAGGGGTGGATACGCAGTATTTT
J: TRBJ1-3; V: TRBV28; size: NA; D: NA; CDR3: CASSLHRSGNTIYF; DNA: TGTGCCAGCAGTTTACACAGATCTGGAAACACCATATATTTT
J: TRBJ2-5; V: TRBV5-5; size: NA; D: TRBD2; CDR3: CASSLGLAGQETQYF; DNA: TGTGCCAGCAGCTTGGGGCTAGCGGGCCAAGAGACCCAGTACTTC
J: TRBJ2-5; V: TRBV7-3; size: NA; D: TRBD1; CDR3: CASSLLRGRGETQYF; DNA: TGTGCCAGCAGCTTATTGAGGGGCAGGGGGGAGACCCAGTACTTC
J: TRBJ2-4; V: TRBV6-5; size: NA; D: NA; CDR3: CASRQPDSTDIQYF; DNA: TGTGCCAGCAGGCAACCGGACAGTACAGACATTCAGTACTTC
J: TRBJ1-5; V: TRBV11-2; size: NA; D: NA; CDR3: CASSLEWAGNQPQHF; DNA: TGTGCCAGCAGCTTAGAATGGGCTGGCAATCAGCCCCAGCATTTT